This T cell receptor beta chain was documented in a study of blood T cells in healthy people across ages. The CDR3 contains 15 residues. V trimming: 5 bases; J trimming: 5 bases; junction bases outside the gene matches: 7. There were healthy Caucasian individuals from Russia, aged roughly 6 to 90, serving as donors. Primers used in a second PCR of roughly 6 to 11 cycles were a sample-barcoded 5' primer and a J-beta primer mix. TCRdb used MiXCR to reprocess the 5' RACE reads, holding one entry per CDR3 protein. The sample yields approximately 1,700,000 distinct CDR3 sequences, about two fifths seen once.

The chain is built from TRBV12-3 or TRBV12-4 and TRBJ1-1, with 11 positions matching TRBD1. The sequence was obtained from a human donor in good health. The sequenced material came from blood. In DNA form, the CDR3 reads TGTGCCAGCAGTATGGACAGGGGGCTAGGAACTGAAGCTTTCTTT. It encodes CASSMDRGLGTEAFF.